Shown below are 5 T cell receptor beta chains from a single sample sequenced in a study of cytomegalovirus exposure and HLA in healthy donors. Primers for the PCR totalled 60 Vbeta and 13 Jbeta. The assay was immunoSEQ multiplex PCR, and TCRdb's table has in-frame clones only and misses some. This table has 100,000 to 150,000 clones, roughly 78% appearing once. Sequencing input: PBMCs. These receptors all come from a woman aged 40 to 49 in good health and CMV-seronegative.

The rearrangement joins TRBV7-2 to TRBJ2-5, with a tentative D call TRBD1 (5 bases). The DNA end favors TRBJ2-7, so the J call may be wrong. CDR3 length: 15 amino acids. Germline V gives CDR1 SGHTA, CDR2 FQGNSA. CDR3: CASSFSTAITYEQYF. DNA for the CDR3: TGTGCCAGCAGCTTTTCGACAGCAATCACCTACGAGCAGTACTTC.

V gene TRBV19 combines with J gene TRBJ2-7; tentatively, D is TRBD2 (5 bases). Trimming cost V 6 bases and J 3 bases, with 6 bases left between them. This CDR3 is built from 11 residues. The V gene's germline CDR1 is LNHDA and CDR2 SQIVND (reference sequence). The CDR3 region is CASRSGYEQYF. DNA of the CDR3: TGTGCCAGTAGAAGCGGCTACGAGCAGTACTTC.

This clone was seen only once. V is TRBV13 and J is TRBJ1-6, with TRBD1 identical over 9 bases. The J segment lost 6 bases and the V segment lost 6 bases, leaving 9 bases of the junction unmatched. This CDR3 has 16 amino acids. Germline CDR1 PRHDT, CDR2 FYEKMQ (reference sequence). The CDR3 loop reads CASSPSGDRVNSPLHF. CDR3 nucleotides: TGTGCCAGCAGTCCTTCAGGGGACAGGGTTAATTCACCCCTCCACTTT. The variable domain in full, completed from reference TRBV13 and TRBJ1-6, reads AAGVIQSPRHLIKEKRETATLKCYPIPRHDTVYWYQQGPGQDPQFLISFYEKMQSDKGSIPDRFSAQQFSDYHSELNMSSLELGDSALYFCASSPSGDRVNSPLHFGNGTRLTVT.

The genes are TRBV15 and TRBJ2-1, with TRBD1 identical over 11 bases. Germline V gives CDR1 LNHNV, CDR2 YYDKDF (reference sequence). The V and J ends lost 5 bases and 6 bases, in that order; junction bases with no gene match: 9. The CDR3 is made up of 16 amino acids. The CDR3, as DNA: TGTGCCACCAGCCAAAGTAAAGGGACAGGGGGCAATGAGCAGTTCTTC. This sequence encodes CATSQSKGTGGNEQFF.

In nucleotides, the CDR3 is TGTGCCAGCAGCTACCTAGGACAGGGTGGATATGGCTACACCTTC. Protein: CASSYLGQGGYGYTF. The chain has TRBV4-2 and TRBJ1-2; 8 bases align to TRBD1. There are 15 residues in the CDR3. From germline, CDR1 is LGHNA and CDR2 YNFKEQ. V lost 5 bases, J lost 5 bases, and 10 bases stayed unmatched.